This T cell receptor (beta chain) derives from a study of cytomegalovirus exposure and HLA in healthy donors. Germline V gene lookup returns CDR1 MGHRA and CDR2 YSYEKL. The CDR3 totals 16 residues. Between the trimmed V and J ends, which lost 4 bases and 0 bases, there was a span of 15 bases. PCR involved 60 Vbeta and 13 Jbeta primers. The assay was immunoSEQ multiplex PCR, and TCRdb's table has in-frame clones only and misses some. The sample has 75,000 to 100,000 clones, approximately 79% seen once; the top ten hold 1.8%. Whole-study results and caveats: V segments that were indistinguishable, TRBV6-2 and TRBV6-3 among them, were omitted from analysis. Most TCR sequences were rare, but some public TCRs occurred in many donors. Later, an analysis showed that TCR beta chains associated with HLA were more clonally expanded than others that were equally common. The authors enumerated over 150 TCR beta chains as linked to cytomegalovirus.

Notes on this clone: Its antigen remains unidentified.

The sequencing input was PBMCs. The rearrangement joins TRBV4-1 to TRBJ1-1; perhaps TRBD1 as D (5 bases). The receptor was isolated from a male donor in good health and CMV-seronegative. CDR3 sequence: CASSPRGGAMNTEAFF. The DNA of the CDR3 is TGCGCCAGCAGCCCGCGAGGCGGGGCGATGAACACTGAAGCTTTCTTT.